One sample yielded the 9 T cell receptor beta chains listed below, sequenced in a study of spatial heterogeneity in lung cancer. MiXCR, run by TCRdb on the 5' RACE reads, gives a single entry per CDR3 protein. The sample includes approximately 40,000 distinct CDR3 sequences, approximately 6.8% seen only once; the top ten take 29%. Time point here: sample taken at primary tumor resection. The source material was PBMCs, sampled at surgery. These receptors were obtained from a female donor with early-stage non-small cell lung cancer.

This clonotype was detected ten times or more. The chain joins TRBV14 to TRBJ1-4; D uncertain. V was cut by 1 base and J by 7 bases, with 13 bases left in between. Looked up from germline, CDR1 is SGHDN and CDR2 is FVKESK. This CDR3 is 15 amino acids long. The CDR3: CASSQGSGEVEKLFF. The CDR3 coding sequence is TGTGCCAGCAGCCAAGGATCTGGGGAGGTTGAAAAACTGTTTTTT. Supplemented by reference TRBV14 and TRBJ1-4, the full variable domain reads EAGVTQFPSHSVIEKGQTVTLRCDPISGHDNLYWYRRVMGKEIKFLLHFVKESKQDESGMPNNRFLAERTGGTYSTLKVQPAELEDSGVYFCASSQGSGEVEKLFFGSGTQLSVL.

This clonotype appeared many times. The V gene is TRBV27, the J gene TRBJ2-3; D tentatively reads TRBD1 or TRBD2 (5 bases each). There are 15 residues in the CDR3. V gave up 3 bases and J gave up 0 bases, with 10 bases separating them. Germline-derived CDR1 and CDR2 are MNHEY and SMNVEV (reference sequence). For the CDR3, the DNA is TGTGCCAGCAGTTTTCGGGGACCTAGCACAGATACGCAGTATTTT. Amino acid sequence: CASSFRGPSTDTQYF.

The rearrangement joins TRBV5-1 to TRBJ1-5; D is unresolved. V gave up 4 bases and J gave up 3 bases, with 11 bases separating them. There are 14 residues in the CDR3. Germline-derived CDR1 and CDR2 are SGHRS and YFSETQ. The DNA for the CDR3 is TGCGCCAGCAGCGGGGAACAGAACAATCAGCCCCAGCATTTT. Translating it yields CASSGEQNNQPQHF.

In DNA form, the CDR3 reads TGCGCCAGCAGCCCGGGACTGCTAGCGAACACCGGGGAGCTGTTTTTT. This translates into CASSPGLLANTGELFF. The chain is built from TRBV5-1 and TRBJ2-2, with D possibly being TRBD2 (6 bases). There are 16 residues in the CDR3. Deletions cut 4 bases from V and 0 bases from J, with 13 bases between. Per the germline V gene, CDR1 is SGHRS and CDR2 is YFSETQ.

The chain couples TRBV7-2 to TRBJ2-3; 13 bases are a match to TRBD2. CDR1 SGHTA and CDR2 FQGNSA come from the germline V gene. The CDR3 spans 17 residues. V gave up 5 bases and J gave up 4 bases; unmatched junction bases: 9. Written as DNA, the CDR3 is TGTGCCAGCAGCCAAACTAGCGGGAGGGCCTGGGCAGATACGCAGTATTTT. Translation gives CASSQTSGRAWADTQYF.

This clonotype was observed at least ten times. The chain recombines TRBV2 with TRBJ2-5, with 11 bases identical to TRBD1. V shed 4 bases and J 2 bases; nucleotides not matched to a gene: 3. CDR1 SNHLY and CDR2 FYNNEI come from the germline V gene. The CDR3 covers 15 residues. CDR3 in amino acids: CASSGTGGGQETQYF. The CDR3 DNA is TGTGCCAGCAGTGGGACAGGGGGCGGACAAGAGACCCAGTACTTC.

The table lists this clonotype with many counts. This sequence joins TRBV7-8 and TRBJ2-6; no clear D gene. The CDR3 totals 16 residues. The germline V gene encodes CDR1 SGHVS and CDR2 FQNEAQ. V lost 9 bases and J lost 0, with 15 bases in between. In nucleotides, the CDR3 is TGTGCCAGTAGCCACGGTTTAGGCTCTGGGGCCAACGTCCTGACTTTC. Residues: CASSHGLGSGANVLTF.

This clonotype was seen at least ten times. This sequence joins TRBV29-1 and TRBJ1-4; TRBD1 is a possible D gene (5 bases). The CDR3 extends over 12 amino acids. CDR1 is SQVTM, CDR2 ANQGSEA, per germline. V was trimmed by 4 bases and J by 8 bases, leaving 11 bases between them. CDR3 nucleotides: TGCAGCGTTGCGAGGGGAGGCGAAAAACTGTTTTTT. Protein: CSVARGGEKLFF.

This clonotype was recorded at least ten times. V gene TRBV30 combines with J gene TRBJ2-3, with D perhaps being TRBD1 or TRBD2 (5 bases each). V lost 1 base and J lost 4, with 9 bases in between. The CDR3 spans 13 residues. Germline CDR1 is GTSNPN and CDR2 is SVGIG (reference sequence). CDR3 coding DNA: TGTGCCTGGAGTGCCGGGACGGCAGATACGCAGTATTTT. It translates to CAWSAGTADTQYF.